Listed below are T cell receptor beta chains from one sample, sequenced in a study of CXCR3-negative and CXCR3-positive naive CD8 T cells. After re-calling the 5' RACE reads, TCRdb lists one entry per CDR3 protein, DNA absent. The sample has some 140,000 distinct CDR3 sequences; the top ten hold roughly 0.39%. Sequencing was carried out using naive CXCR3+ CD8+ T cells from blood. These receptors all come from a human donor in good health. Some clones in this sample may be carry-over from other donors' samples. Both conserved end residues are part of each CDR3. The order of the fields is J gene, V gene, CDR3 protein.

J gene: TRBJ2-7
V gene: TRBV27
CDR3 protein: CASSPQRQERSLYF

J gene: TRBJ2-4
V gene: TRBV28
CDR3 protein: CASSLYRKNIQYF

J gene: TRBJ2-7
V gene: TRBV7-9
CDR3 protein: CASSRDRVYEQYF

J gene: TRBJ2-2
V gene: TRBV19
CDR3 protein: CATSTAGELFF

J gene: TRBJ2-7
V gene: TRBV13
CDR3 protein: CASSAVAGDLLGEQYF

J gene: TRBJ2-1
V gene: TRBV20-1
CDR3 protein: CSAREANEQFF

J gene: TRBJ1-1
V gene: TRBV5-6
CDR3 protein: CASSLLVGEAFF

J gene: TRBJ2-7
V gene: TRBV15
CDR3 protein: CATSRDLDRNRYPYYEQYF

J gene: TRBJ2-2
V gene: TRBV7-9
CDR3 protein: CASSTFGTGDGELFF

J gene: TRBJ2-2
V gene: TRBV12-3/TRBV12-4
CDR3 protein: CASTPQEADANTGELFF

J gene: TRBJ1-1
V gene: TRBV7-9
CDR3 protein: CASSSVVGGFPEAFF

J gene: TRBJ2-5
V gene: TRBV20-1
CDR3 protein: CSAIPSDYRAETQYF

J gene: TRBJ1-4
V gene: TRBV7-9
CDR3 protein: CASSRDTNNEKLFF

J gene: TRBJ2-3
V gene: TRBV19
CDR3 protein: CASSIDGGGNTDTQYF

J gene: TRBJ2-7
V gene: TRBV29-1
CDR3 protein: CSVVGTYTSYEQYF

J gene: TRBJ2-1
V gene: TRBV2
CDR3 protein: CASSSLRPGHQYNEQFF

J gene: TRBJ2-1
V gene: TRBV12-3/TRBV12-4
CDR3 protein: CASSTRTLAGESYEQFF

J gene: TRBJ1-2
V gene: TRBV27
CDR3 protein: CASSLFRSTGGIHGYTF

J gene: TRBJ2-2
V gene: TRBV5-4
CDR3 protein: CASSLGIGELFF

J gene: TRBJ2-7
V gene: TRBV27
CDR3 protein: CASRLSPGIEQYF

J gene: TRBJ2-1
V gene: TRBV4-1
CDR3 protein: CASSQGGTSGRTNEQFF

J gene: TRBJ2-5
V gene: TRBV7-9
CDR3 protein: CASSSTGGWETQYF

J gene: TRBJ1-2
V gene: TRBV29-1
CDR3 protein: CSVVPQGRDGYTF

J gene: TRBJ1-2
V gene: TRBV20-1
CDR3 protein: CSARERGTYYGYTF

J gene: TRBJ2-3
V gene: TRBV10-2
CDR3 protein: CASNSGGAPDTQYF

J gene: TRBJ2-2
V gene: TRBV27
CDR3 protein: CASSFGQGWTGELFF

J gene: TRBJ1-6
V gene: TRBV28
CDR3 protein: CASSFNPAGDNSPLHF

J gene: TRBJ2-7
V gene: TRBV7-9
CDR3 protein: CASSPTSLAGGSYEQYF

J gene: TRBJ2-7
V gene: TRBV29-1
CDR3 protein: CSVYRDRDEQYF

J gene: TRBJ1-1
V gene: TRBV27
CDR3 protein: CASRGQGVGNTEAFF

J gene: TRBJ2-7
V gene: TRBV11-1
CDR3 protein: CASSPSTSGHLYEQYF

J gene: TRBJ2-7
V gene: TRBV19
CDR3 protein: CASSILPGAEQYF

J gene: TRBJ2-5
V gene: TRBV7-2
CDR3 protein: CASSLISFRSQSQETQYF

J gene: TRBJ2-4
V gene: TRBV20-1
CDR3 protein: CSAVQLQLAKNIQYF

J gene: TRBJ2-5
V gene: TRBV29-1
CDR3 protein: CSVERDRGKETQYF

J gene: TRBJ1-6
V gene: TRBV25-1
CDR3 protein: CASSDTGDNSPLHF

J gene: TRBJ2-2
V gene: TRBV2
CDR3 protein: CASSADRDKISNTGELFF

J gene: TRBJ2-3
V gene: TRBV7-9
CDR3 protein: CASSLTGASTDTQYF

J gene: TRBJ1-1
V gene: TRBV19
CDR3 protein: CASSAGTSEAFF

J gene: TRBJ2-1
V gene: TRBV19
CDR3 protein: CASSGGANEQFF

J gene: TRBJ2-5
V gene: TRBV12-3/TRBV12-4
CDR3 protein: CASSPGESQYF

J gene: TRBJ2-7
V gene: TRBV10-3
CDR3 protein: CAISEPSPSGVYEQYF

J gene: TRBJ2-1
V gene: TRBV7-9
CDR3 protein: CASSSGTGVRYEQFF

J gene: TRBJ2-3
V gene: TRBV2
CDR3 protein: CASSLAGTPSTDTQYF

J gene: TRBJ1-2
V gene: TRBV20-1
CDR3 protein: CSARGPFSGSYGHTF

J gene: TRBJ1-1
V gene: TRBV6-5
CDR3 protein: CASSSGTYTEAFF

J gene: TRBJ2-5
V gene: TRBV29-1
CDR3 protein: CSVEDSPRRGRIETQYF

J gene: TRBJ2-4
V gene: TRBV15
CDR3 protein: CATSRGSSGGDIQYF

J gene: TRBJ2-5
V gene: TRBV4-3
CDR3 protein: CASSQELAGTQETQYF

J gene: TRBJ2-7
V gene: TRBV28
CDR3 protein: CASSLPPFGTSGAYEQYF

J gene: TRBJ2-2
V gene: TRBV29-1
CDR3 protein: CSASEDTGELFF

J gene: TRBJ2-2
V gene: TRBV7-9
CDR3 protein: CASSLVRRRAGELFF

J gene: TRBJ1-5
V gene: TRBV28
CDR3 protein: CASRGLDSNQPQHF

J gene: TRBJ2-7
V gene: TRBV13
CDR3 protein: CASSPSGDRGPYEQYF

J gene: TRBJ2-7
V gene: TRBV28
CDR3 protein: CASSLLGPYEQYF

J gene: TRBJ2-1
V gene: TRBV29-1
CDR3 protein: CSVGSVGGFSEQFF